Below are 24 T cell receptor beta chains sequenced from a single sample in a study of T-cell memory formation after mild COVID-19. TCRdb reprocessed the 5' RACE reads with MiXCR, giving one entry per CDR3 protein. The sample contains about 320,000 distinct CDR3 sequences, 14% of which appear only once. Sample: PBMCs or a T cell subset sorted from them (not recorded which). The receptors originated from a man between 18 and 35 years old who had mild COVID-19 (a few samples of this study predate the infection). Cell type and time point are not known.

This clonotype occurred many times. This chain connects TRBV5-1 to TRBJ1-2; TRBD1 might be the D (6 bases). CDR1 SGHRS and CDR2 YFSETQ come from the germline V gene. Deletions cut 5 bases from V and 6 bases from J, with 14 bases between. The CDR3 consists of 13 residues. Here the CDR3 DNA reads TGCGCCAGCAGTCCCCACGGACAGCATGGCTACACCTTC. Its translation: CASSPHGQHGYTF.

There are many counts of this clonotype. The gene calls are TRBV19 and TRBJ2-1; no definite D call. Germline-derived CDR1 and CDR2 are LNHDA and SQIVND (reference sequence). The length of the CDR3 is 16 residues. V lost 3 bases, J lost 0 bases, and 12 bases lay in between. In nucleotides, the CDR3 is TGTGCCAGTAGTATTTTCCAGGTCGGCTCCTACAATGAGCAGTTCTTC. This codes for CASSIFQVGSYNEQFF.

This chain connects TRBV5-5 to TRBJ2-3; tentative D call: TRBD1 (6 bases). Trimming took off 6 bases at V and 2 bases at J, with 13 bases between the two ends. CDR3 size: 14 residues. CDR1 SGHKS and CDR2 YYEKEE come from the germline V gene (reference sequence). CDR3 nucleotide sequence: TGTGCCAGCACCCGTAGGACAGCCACAGATACGCAGTATTTT. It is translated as CASTRRTATDTQYF.

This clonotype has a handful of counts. The CDR3 DNA reads as TGTGCCAGCACTAGAGGACAGCATAATGAAAAACTGTTTTTT. It translates to CASTRGQHNEKLFF. The rearrangement links TRBV7-9 to TRBJ1-4; possible D gene TRBD1, 6 bases. Germline values: CDR1 SEHNR, CDR2 FQNEAQ (reference sequence). The V end lost 7 bases, the J end lost 4 bases, and 13 bases lay between the germline ends. The CDR3 has 14 residues.

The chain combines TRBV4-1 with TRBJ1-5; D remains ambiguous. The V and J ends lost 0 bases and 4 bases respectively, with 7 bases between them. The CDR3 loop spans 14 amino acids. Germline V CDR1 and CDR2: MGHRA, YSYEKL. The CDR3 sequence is CASSQDIVNQPQHF. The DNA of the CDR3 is TGCGCCAGCAGCCAAGACATAGTTAATCAGCCCCAGCATTTT.

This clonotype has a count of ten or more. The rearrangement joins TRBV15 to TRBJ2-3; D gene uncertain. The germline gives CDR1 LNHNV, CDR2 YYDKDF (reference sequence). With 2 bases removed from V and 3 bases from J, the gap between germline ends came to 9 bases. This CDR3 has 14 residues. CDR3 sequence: CATSRHRATDTQYF. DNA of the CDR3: TGTGCCACCAGCAGACACCGAGCGACAGATACGCAGTATTTT.

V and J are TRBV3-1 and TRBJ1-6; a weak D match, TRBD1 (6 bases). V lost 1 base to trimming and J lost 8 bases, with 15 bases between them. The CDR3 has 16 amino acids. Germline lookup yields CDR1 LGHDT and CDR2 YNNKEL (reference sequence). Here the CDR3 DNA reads TGTGCCAGCAGCCAAGCCGGGGGGGGCGGCCATTCACCCCTCCACTTT. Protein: CASSQAGGGGHSPLHF. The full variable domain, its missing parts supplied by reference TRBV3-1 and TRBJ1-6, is DTAVSQTPKYLVTQMGNDKSIKCEQNLGHDTMYWYKQDSKKFLKIMFSYNNKELIINETVPNRFSPKSPDKAHLNLHINSLELGDSAVYFCASSQAGGGGHSPLHFGNGTRLTVT.

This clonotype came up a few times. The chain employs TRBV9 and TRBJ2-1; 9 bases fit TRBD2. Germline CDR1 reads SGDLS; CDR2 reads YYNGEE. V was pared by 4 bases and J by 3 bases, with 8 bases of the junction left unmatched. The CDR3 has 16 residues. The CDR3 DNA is TGTGCCAGCAGCCTAAGAAGCGGGGGGAACTACAATGAGCAGTTCTTC. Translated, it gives CASSLRSGGNYNEQFF.

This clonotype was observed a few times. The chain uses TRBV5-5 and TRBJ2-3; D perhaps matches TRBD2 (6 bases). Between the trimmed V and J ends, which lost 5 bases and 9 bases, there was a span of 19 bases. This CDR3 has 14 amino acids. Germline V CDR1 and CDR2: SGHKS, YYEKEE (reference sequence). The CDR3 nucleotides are TGTGCCAGCAGACCGCTAATCGGTGCGGGGACGCAGTATTTT. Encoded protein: CASRPLIGAGTQYF.

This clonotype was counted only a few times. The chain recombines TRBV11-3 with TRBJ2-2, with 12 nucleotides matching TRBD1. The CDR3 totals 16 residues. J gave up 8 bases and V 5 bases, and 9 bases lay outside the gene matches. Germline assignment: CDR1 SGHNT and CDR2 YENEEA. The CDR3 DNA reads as TGTGCCAGCAGCAGATCCGGGACAGGGGGCGGTGGGGAGCTGTTTTTT. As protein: CASSRSGTGGGGELFF.

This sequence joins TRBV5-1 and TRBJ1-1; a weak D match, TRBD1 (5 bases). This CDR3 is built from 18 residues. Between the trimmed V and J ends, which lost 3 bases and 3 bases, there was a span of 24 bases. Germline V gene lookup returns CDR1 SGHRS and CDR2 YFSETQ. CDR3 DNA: TGCGCCAGCAGCTCGGGGCTCGGGACGGGTGGTTTTTACACTGAAGCTTTCTTT. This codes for CASSSGLGTGGFYTEAFF.

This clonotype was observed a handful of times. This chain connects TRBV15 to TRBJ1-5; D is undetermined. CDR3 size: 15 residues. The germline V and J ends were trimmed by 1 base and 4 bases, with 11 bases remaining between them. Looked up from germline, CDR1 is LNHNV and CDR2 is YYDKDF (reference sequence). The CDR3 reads CATSRATLKNQPQHF. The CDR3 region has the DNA TGTGCCACCAGCAGAGCCACACTTAAAAATCAGCCCCAGCATTTT.

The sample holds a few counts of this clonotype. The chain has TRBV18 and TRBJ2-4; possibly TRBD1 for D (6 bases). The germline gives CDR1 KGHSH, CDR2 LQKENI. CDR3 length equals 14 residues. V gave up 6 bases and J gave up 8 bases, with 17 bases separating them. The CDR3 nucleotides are TGTGCCAGCTCCCCCGGGACACAGGGAGACATTCAGTACTTC. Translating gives CASSPGTQGDIQYF.

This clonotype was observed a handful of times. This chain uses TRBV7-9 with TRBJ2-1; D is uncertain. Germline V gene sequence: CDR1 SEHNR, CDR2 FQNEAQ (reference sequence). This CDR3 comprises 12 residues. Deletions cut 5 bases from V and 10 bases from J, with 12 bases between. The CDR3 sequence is CASSPRVWEQFF. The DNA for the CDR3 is TGTGCCAGCAGCCCCCGGGTCTGGGAGCAGTTCTTC.

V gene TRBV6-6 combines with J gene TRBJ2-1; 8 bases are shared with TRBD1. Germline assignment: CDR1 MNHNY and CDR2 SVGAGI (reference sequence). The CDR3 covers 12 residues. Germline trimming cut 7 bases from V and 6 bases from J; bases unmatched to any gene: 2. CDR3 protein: CASTQGANEQFF. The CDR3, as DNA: TGTGCCAGCACCCAGGGGGCCAATGAGCAGTTCTTC.

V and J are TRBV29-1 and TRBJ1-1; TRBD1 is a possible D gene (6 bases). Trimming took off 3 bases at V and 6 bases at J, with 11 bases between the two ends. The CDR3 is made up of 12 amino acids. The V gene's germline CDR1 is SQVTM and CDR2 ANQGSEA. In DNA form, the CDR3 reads TGCAGCGTTGATATGGGGACATCTGAAGCTTTCTTT. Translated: CSVDMGTSEAFF. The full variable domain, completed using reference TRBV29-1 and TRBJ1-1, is SAVISQKPSRDICQRGTSLTIQCQVDSQVTMMFWYRQQPGQSLTLIATANQGSEATYESGFVIDKFPISRPNLTFSTLTVSNMSPEDSSIYLCSVDMGTSEAFFGQGTRLTVV.

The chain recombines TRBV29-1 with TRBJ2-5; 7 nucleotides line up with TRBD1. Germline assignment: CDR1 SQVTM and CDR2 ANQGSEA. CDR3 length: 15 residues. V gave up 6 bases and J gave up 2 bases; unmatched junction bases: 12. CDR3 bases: TGCAGCGTCGGGACAGCCGCATACTCTCAAGAGACCCAGTACTTC. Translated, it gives CSVGTAAYSQETQYF. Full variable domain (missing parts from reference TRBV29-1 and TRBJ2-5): SAVISQKPSRDICQRGTSLTIQCQVDSQVTMMFWYRQQPGQSLTLIATANQGSEATYESGFVIDKFPISRPNLTFSTLTVSNMSPEDSSIYLCSVGTAAYSQETQYFGPGTRLLVL.

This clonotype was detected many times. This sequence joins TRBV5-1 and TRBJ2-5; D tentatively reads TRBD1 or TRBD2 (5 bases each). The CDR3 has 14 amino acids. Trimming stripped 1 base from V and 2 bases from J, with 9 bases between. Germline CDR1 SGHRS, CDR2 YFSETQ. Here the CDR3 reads CASSLYGGQETQYF. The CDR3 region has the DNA TGCGCCAGCAGCTTGTATGGGGGTCAAGAGACCCAGTACTTC.

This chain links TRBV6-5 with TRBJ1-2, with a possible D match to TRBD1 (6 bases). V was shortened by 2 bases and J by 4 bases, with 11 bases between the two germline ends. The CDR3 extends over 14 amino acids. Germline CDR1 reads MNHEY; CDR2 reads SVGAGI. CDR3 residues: CASSYDRTGYGYTF. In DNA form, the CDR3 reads TGTGCCAGCAGTTACGACAGGACTGGCTATGGCTACACCTTC.

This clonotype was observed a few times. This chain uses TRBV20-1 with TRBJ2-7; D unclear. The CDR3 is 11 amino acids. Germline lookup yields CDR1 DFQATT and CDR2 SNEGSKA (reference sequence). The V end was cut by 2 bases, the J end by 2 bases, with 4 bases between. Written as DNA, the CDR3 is TGCAGTGCTAGACAGGCCTACGAGCAGTACTTC. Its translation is CSARQAYEQYF.

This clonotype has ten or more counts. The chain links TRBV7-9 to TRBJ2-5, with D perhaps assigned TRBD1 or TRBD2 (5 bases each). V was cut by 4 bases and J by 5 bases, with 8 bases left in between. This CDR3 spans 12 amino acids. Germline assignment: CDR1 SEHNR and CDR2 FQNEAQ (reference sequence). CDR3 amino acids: CASSSWGETQYF. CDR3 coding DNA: TGTGCCAGCAGCTCATGGGGGGAGACCCAGTACTTC.

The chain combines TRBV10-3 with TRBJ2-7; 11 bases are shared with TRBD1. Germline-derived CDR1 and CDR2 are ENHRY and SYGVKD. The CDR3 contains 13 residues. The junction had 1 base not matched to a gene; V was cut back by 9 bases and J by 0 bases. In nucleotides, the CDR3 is TGTGCCATTGGGACAGGGGGCTCCTACGAGCAGTACGTC. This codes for CAIGTGGSYEQYV.

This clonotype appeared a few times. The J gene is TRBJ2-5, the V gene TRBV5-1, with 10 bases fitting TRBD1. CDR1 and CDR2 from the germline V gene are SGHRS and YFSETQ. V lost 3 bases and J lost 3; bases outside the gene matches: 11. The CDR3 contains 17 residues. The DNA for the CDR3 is TGCGCCAGCAGCTCGGGTCCCGGGACAGGGGTCGAAGAGACCCAGTACTTC. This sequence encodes CASSSGPGTGVEETQYF.

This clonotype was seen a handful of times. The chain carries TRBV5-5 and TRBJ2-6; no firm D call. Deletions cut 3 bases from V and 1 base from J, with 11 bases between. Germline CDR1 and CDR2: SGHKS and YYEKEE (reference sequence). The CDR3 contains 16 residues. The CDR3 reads CASSWNLMSGANVLTF. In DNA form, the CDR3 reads TGTGCCAGCAGCTGGAATTTAATGTCTGGGGCCAACGTCCTGACTTTC.